The T cell receptor (beta chain) described here comes from a study of blood T cell repertoires in COVID-19. Original handling: It was from reference gene primer amplification that nucleated cell counts were estimated. Sequenced by immunoSEQ multiplex PCR; TCRdb stores in-frame clones only, minus some. The V and J calls and the clone size are those of that table, but D and trimming were determined from the DNA. Counted here are 130,000 to 150,000 clones, 88% occurring once; the ten biggest clones make up 1.2%. This clone was picked up one time. Participants reported their clinical history, and cohort assignment relied on those reports. CDR3 length equals 16 residues. V was clipped by 9 bases and J by 5 bases; unmatched bases: 8. Germline-derived CDR1 and CDR2 are LNHDA and SQIVND (reference sequence).

The receptor's source is a woman in her twenties or thirties with acute COVID-19. The sequencing sample was made of PBMCs or T cells enriched from blood (not recorded which). This chain links TRBV19 with TRBJ2-2; 14 bases are shared with TRBD2. This CDR3 reads CASYGTSGSSTGELFF. The CDR3 coding sequence is TGTGCCAGCTACGGGACTAGCGGGAGCTCGACCGGGGAGCTGTTTTTT.